These 11 T cell receptor beta chains were all obtained from the same sample, sequenced in a study of T cells in Graves' hyperthyroidism and ophthalmopathy. Amplification of TCR beta CDR3 regions used RNA as the template. HTBI primers were employed in a first-round RT-PCR of the TCR CDR3. One entry per CDR3 protein results from TCRdb running MiXCR on the multiplex PCR reads. The sample lists almost 350,000 distinct CDR3 sequences, around 18% occurring once. The sample comprised blood. The receptors here all came from a woman aged 40 to 50 with Graves' ophthalmopathy.

This clonotype was observed at least ten times. The rearrangement links TRBV7-6 to TRBJ2-7; 9 positions match TRBD1. Germline CDR1 is SGHVS and CDR2 is FNYEAQ. The junction had 8 bases not matched to a gene; V was cut back by 6 bases and J by 2 bases. The CDR3 length is 15 residues. The CDR3 spells CASSYGTGRTYEQYF. The CDR3 DNA reads TGTGCCAGCAGTTATGGGACAGGGCGAACCTACGAGCAGTACTTC.

This clonotype was detected ten times or more. The chain is built from TRBV27 and TRBJ1-2; TRBD1 is a possible D gene (6 bases). Looked up from germline, CDR1 is MNHEY and CDR2 is SMNVEV (reference sequence). This CDR3 has 17 residues. V gave up 8 bases and J gave up 3 bases, with 25 bases separating them. The CDR3 nucleotides are TGTGCCAGCGCCCGGCTCTTGTCCAGGACAGATTACTATGGCTACACCTTC. This translates into CASARLLSRTDYYGYTF.

The chain uses TRBV12-3 or TRBV12-4 and TRBJ2-5; a weak D match, TRBD1 (6 bases). Trimming cost V 6 bases and J 5 bases, with 22 bases left between them. The CDR3 totals 16 residues. CDR3 DNA sequence: TGTGCCAGCAGCCTGGGGAGTCGGACAGCGGTGGAGACCCAGTACTTC. Translation gives CASSLGSRTAVETQYF.

At least ten counts were recorded for this clonotype. The chain couples TRBV4-3 to TRBJ1-2; D unclear. This CDR3 is 14 amino acids long. The germline gives CDR1 LGHNA, CDR2 YSLEER. The V end was cut by 2 bases, the J end by 4 bases, with 11 bases between. The CDR3 DNA is TGCGCCAGCAGCCAAAGTCAGCTTACCTATGGCTACACCTTC. This gives the protein CASSQSQLTYGYTF.

In regard to this clonotype: The junction differs from germline at one of its ends, possibly a read error. The chain links TRBV18 to TRBJ2-5; no clear D. The CDR3 covers 12 residues. Germline V gene data show CDR1 as KGHSH and CDR2 as LQKENI. The CDR3: CASLPNQETQYF. The CDR3, as DNA: TGTGCCAGCTTACCAAACCAAGAGACCCAGTACTTC.

This clonotype was seen more than once but under ten times. The chain links TRBV20-1 to TRBJ2-2, with D possibly TRBD2 on 7 matching bases. The CDR3 is made up of 16 amino acids. The germline V gene encodes CDR1 DFQATT and CDR2 SNEGSKA (reference sequence). Trimming took 3 bases from V and 6 from J, leaving 20 bases between them. CDR3 region: CSASFDSRGGAGELFF. The CDR3 DNA reads TGCAGTGCTAGTTTCGACAGTCGAGGGGGGGCCGGGGAGCTGTTTTTT.

This clonotype was counted many times. The V and J genes are TRBV6-1 and TRBJ1-1, with D uncertain. V lost 2 bases and J 1 base, leaving 11 bases between the germline ends. The CDR3 extends over 15 amino acids. Germline V gene data show CDR1 as MNHNS and CDR2 as SASEGT. CDR3 amino acids: CASSERAAGNTEAFF. The CDR3 DNA is TGTGCCAGCAGTGAAAGGGCGGCAGGGAACACTGAAGCTTTCTTT.

This clonotype was seen repeatedly, ten times or more. V is TRBV20-1 and J is TRBJ2-7, with TRBD1 matching 9 bases. The junction had 14 bases not matched to a gene; V was cut back by 5 bases and J by 0 bases. Germline V lookup: CDR1 DFQATT, CDR2 SNEGSKA (reference sequence). CDR3 size: 17 residues. The CDR3 sequence: CSAGGQGVSRSSYEQYF. CDR3 bases: TGCAGTGCTGGGGGACAGGGAGTAAGCCGGAGCTCCTACGAGCAGTACTTC.

There are many counts of this clonotype. The V and J genes are TRBV29-1 and TRBJ1-1, with 8 bases lining up with TRBD1. Germline V gene sequence: CDR1 SQVTM, CDR2 ANQGSEA. The length of the CDR3 is 12 residues. J lost 3 bases, V lost 6 bases, and 3 bases had no gene match. The CDR3 reads CSVKQGDTEAFF. For the CDR3, the DNA is TGCAGCGTGAAACAGGGGGACACTGAAGCTTTCTTT.

In its sample, this clonotype was seen many times. The rearrangement joins TRBV25-1 to TRBJ2-7, with D unclear. V lost 1 base to trimming and J lost 4 bases, with 17 bases between them. CDR1 MGHDK and CDR2 SYGVNS come from the germline V gene. The CDR3 totals 16 residues. DNA of the CDR3: TGTGCCAGCAGTGAATTAGGCGATAACGGCAGGTACGAGCAGTACTTC. The encoded protein is CASSELGDNGRYEQYF.

The chain couples TRBV29-1 to TRBJ1-2; possible D gene TRBD1, 5 bases. The V end was cut by 8 bases, the J end by 6 bases, with 19 bases between. CDR1 SQVTM and CDR2 ANQGSEA come from the germline V gene. This CDR3 comprises 13 residues. The CDR3 DNA reads TGCAGCTCCAGGGTAGATCCCACCGATGGCTACACCTTC. Its translation is CSSRVDPTDGYTF.